This T cell receptor (beta chain) was retrieved from a study of T cells after yellow fever vaccination. Background on the study: For low cell numbers, libraries were made with SMART-Seq v4 Ultra Low Input. Study-level points and caveats: Subsequent booster samples again held most clones from primary vaccination (96% CD4, about 90% CD8).

The sample holds many counts of this clonotype. Its antigen is unidentified. A 5'RACE template-switching step, the method used to make TCR cDNA, added a universal primer site and UMIs. MiXCR was run by TCRdb on the 5' RACE reads, yielding one entry per CDR3 protein. This sample carries 110,000 to 150,000 distinct CDR3 sequences, roughly 6.7% of them seen once, and the ten largest clones take more than 0.6%. Trimming stripped 1 base from V and 4 bases from J, with 13 bases between. CDR3 length equals 15 residues. Germline CDR1 is LGHNA and CDR2 is YSLEER. The chain combines TRBV4-3 with TRBJ1-2; D not resolved. The source is a man aged 30 to 39 who received the YFV17D yellow fever vaccine. This specimen was CD4+ T cells sorted from PBMCs, taken 10 days after the yellow fever booster vaccination. The CDR3 loop reads CASSQAGGNLYGYTF. The CDR3 DNA follows: TGCGCCAGCAGCCAAGCGGGAGGGAACCTCTATGGCTACACCTTC.